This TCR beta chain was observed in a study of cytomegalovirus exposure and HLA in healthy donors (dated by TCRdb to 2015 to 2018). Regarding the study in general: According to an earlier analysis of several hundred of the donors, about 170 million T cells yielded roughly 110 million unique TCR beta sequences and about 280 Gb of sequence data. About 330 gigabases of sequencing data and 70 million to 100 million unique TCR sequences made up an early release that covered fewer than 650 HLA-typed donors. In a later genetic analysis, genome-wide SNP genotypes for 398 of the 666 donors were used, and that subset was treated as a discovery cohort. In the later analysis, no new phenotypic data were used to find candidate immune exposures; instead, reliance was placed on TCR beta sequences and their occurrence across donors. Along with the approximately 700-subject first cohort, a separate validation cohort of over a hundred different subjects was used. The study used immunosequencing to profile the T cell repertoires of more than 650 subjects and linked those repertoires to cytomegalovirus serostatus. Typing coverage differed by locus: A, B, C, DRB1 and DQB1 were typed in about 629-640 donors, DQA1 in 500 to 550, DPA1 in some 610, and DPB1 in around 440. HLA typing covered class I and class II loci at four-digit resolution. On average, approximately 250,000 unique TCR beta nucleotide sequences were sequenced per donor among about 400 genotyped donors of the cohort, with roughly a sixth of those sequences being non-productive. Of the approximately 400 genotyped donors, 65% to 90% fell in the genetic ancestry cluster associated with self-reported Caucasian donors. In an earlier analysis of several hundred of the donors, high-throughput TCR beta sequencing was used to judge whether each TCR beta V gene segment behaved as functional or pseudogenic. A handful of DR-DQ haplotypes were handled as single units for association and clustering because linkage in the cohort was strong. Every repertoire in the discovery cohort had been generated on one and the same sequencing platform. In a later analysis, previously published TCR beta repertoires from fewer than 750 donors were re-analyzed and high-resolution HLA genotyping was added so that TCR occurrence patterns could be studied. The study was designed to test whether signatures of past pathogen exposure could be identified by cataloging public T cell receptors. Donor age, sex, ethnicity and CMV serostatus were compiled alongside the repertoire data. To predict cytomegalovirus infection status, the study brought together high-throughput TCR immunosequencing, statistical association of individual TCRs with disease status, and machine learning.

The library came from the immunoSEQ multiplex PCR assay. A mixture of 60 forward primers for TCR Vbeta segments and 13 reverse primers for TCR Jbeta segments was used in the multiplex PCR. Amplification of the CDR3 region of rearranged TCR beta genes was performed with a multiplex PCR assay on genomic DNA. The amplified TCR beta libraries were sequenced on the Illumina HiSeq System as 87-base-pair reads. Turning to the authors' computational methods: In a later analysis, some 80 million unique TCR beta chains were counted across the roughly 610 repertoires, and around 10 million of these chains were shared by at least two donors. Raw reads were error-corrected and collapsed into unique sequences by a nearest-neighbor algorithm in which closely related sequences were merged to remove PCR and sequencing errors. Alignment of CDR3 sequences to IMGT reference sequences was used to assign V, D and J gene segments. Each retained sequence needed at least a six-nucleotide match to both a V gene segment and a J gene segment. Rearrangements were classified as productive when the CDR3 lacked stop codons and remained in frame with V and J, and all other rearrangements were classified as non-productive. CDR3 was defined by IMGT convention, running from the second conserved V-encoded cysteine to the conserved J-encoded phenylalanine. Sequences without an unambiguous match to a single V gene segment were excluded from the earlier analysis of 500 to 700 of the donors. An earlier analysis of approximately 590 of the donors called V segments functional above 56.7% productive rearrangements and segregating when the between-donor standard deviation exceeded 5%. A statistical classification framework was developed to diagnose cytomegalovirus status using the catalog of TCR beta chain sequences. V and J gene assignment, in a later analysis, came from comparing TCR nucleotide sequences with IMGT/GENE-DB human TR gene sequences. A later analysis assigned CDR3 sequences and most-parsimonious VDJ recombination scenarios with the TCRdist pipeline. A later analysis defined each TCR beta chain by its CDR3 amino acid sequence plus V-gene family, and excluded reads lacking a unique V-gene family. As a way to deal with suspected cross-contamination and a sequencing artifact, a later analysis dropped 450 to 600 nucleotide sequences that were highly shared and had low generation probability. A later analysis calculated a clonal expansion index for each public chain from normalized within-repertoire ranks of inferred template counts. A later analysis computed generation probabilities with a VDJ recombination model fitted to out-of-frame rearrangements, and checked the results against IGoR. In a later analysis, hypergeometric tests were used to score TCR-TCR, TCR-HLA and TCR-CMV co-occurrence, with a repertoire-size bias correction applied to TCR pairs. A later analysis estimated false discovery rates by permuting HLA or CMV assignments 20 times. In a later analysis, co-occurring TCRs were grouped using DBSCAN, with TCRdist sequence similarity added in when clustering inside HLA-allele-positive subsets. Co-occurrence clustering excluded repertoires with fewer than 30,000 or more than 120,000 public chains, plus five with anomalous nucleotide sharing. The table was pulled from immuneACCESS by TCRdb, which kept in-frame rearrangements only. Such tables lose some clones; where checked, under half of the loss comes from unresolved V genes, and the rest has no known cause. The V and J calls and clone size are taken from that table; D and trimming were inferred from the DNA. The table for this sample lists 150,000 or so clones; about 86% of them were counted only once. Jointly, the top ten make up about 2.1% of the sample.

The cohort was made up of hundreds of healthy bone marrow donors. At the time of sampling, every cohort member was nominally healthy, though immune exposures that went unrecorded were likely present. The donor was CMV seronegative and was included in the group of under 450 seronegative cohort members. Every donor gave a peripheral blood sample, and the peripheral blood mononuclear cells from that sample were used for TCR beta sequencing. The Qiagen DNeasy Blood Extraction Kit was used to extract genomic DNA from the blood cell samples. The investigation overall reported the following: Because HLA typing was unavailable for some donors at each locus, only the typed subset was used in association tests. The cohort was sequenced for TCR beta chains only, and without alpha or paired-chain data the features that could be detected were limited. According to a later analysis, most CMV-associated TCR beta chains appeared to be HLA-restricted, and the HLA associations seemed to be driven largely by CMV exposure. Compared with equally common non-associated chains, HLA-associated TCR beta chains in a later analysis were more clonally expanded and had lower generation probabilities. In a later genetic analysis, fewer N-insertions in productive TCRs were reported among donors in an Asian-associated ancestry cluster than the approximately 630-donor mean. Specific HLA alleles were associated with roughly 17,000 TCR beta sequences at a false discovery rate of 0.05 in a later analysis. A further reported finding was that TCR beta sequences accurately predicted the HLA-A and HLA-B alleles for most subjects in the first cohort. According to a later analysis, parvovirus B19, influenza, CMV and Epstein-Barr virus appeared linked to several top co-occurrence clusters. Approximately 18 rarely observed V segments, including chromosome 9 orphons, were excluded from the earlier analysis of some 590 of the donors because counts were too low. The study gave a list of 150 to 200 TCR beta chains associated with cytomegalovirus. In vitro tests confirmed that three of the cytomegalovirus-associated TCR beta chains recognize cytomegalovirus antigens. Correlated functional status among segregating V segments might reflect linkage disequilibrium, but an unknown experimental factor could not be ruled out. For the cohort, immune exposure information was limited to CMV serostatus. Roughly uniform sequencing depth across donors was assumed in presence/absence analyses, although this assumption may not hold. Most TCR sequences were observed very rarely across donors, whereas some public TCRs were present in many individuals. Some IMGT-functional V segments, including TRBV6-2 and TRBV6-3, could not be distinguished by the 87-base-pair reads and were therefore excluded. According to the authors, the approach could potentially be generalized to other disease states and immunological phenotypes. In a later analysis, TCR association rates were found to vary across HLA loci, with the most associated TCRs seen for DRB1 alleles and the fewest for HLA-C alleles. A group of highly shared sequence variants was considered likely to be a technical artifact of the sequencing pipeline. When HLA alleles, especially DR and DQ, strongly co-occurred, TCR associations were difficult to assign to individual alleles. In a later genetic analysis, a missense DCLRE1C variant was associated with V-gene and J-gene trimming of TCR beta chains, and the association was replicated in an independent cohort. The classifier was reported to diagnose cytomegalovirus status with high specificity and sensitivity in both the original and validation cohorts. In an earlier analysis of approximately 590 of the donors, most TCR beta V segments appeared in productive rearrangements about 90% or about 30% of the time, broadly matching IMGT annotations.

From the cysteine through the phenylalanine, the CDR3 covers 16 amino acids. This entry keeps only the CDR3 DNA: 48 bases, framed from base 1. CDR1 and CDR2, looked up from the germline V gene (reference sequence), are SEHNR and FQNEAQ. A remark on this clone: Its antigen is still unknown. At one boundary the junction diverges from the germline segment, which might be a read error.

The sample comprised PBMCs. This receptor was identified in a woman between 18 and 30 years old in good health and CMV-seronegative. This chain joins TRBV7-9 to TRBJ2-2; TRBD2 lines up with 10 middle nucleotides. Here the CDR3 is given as CSSSSRLAGNTGELFF. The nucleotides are TGTTCCAGCAGCTCTCGACTAGCGGGGAACACCGGGGAGCTGTTTTTT.